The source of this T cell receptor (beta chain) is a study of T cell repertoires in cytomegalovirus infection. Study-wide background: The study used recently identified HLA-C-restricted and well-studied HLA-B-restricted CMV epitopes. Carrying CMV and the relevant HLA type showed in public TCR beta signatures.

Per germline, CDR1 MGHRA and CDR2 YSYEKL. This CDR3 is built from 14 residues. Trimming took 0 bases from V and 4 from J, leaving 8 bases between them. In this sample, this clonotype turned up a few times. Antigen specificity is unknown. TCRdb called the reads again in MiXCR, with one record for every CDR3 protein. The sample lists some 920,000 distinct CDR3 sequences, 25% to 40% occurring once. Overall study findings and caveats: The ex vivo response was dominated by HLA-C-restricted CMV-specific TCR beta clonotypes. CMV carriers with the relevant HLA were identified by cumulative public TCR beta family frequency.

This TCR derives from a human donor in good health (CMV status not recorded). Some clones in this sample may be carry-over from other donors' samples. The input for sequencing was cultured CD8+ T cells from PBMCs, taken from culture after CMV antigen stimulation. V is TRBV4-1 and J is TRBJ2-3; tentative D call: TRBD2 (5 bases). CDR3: CASSQDPGADTQYF. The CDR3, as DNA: TGCGCCAGCAGCCAAGATCCCGGGGCAGATACGCAGTATTTT.